The 31 T cell receptor beta chains below all came from one sample that was sequenced in a study of T cell repertoires in cytomegalovirus infection. TCRdb ran MiXCR on the reads and lists one entry per CDR3 protein. The sample includes hundreds of thousands of distinct CDR3 sequences, 15% to 20% seen only once; the top ten take around 12%. The sequenced material came from PBMCs. The source is a human donor in good health (CMV status not recorded). Some clones in this sample may be carry-over from other donors' samples.

This clonotype was counted at least ten times. This chain links TRBV7-3 with TRBJ1-2; no reliable D call. CDR1 SGHTA and CDR2 FQGTGA come from the germline V gene. The V end lost 2 bases, the J end lost 6 bases, and 10 bases lay between the germline ends. The CDR3 length is 13 residues. CDR3 sequence: CASSLSGLNGYTF. The CDR3 region has the DNA TGTGCCAGCAGCTTATCAGGTCTTAATGGCTACACCTTC.

This clonotype was detected ten times or more. V and J are TRBV6-1 and TRBJ1-6; D remains ambiguous. Per germline, CDR1 MNHNS and CDR2 SASEGT. V was pared by 8 bases and J by 8 bases, with 13 bases between. CDR3 length: 13 amino acids. The CDR3 bases are TGTGCCAGCGGTGTTCTGGGAGATTCACCCCTCCACTTT. As protein: CASGVLGDSPLHF.

This clonotype was detected many times. This chain links TRBV6-2 or TRBV6-3 with TRBJ2-3, with TRBD2 matching 8 bases. V lost 3 bases and J lost 5; bases outside the gene matches: 7. The CDR3 sequence is 15 residues long. Germline V gene sequence: CDR1 MNHEY, CDR2 SVGEGT. The CDR3 nucleotides read TGTGCCAGCAGTTATGCGGGGGGCCGGGTAGATACGCAGTATTTT. This translates into CASSYAGGRVDTQYF.

This clonotype was seen only a few times. The gene calls are TRBV3-1 and TRBJ2-2; D unresolved. The CDR3 length is 13 residues. Germline V gene sequence: CDR1 LGHDT, CDR2 YNNKEL (reference sequence). V shed 0 bases and J shed 8 bases, with 7 bases lying between them. The DNA for the CDR3 is TGTGCCAGCAGCCAAGATTTCGCAGGGGAGCTGTTTTTT. This sequence encodes CASSQDFAGELFF.

This clonotype was seen only a few times. This chain connects TRBV24-1 to TRBJ2-2, with D perhaps TRBD1 (6 bases). This CDR3 spans 15 amino acids. The germline V gene encodes CDR1 KGHDR and CDR2 SFDVKD. Trimming left V 3 bases short and J 3 bases short, with 10 bases between. CDR3 coding DNA: TGTGCCACCAGTGATGCCTACAGGGACACCGGGGAGCTGTTTTTT. Translation: CATSDAYRDTGELFF.

The CDR3, as DNA: TGTGCCAGCAGCCTGAATAGCGGGGGGGGCGCAGATACGCAGTATTTT. Translated, it gives CASSLNSGGGADTQYF. The chain uses TRBV11-2 and TRBJ2-3; 11 nucleotides line up with TRBD2. Germline assignment: CDR1 SGHAT and CDR2 FQNNGV. With 5 bases clipped from V and 4 bases from J, the junction kept 8 bases outside the gene matches. The length of the CDR3 is 16 residues.

This clonotype occurred many times. The V call is TRBV7-2, the J call TRBJ1-4, with TRBD1 matching 10 bases. In germline, CDR1 is SGHTA, CDR2 FQGNSA. V shed 5 bases and J 7 bases; nucleotides not matched to a gene: 7. This CDR3 is built from 15 residues. The CDR3 nucleotides are TGTGCCAGCAGCCCTCCGACAGGGGGCTCTGAAAAACTGTTTTTT. This codes for CASSPPTGGSEKLFF.

A remark on this clonotype: Possible read error: a much larger clone is one base away. J is TRBJ1-2 and V is TRBV11-2; a possible D gene is TRBD1 (6 bases). There are 15 residues in the CDR3. CDR1 and CDR2 from the germline V gene are SGHAT and FQNNGV. The CDR3 loop is CASSLEGGPNYGHTF. CDR3 coding DNA: TGTGCCAGCAGCTTAGAAGGGGGGCCCAACTATGGCCACACCTTC.

This clonotype has at least ten counts. V gene TRBV19 combines with J gene TRBJ1-5; D remains unclear. The CDR3 spans 15 residues. Trimming pared 7 bases from V and 4 bases from J, leaving 17 bases between. From germline, CDR1 is LNHDA and CDR2 SQIVND (reference sequence). CDR3 in DNA: TGTGCCAGTACCAGCCTGGGAAGTGGGAATCAGCCCCAGCATTTT. Translation: CASTSLGSGNQPQHF.

With regard to this clonotype: A much larger clone sits a single nucleotide away, making a read error possible. V is TRBV4-1 and J is TRBJ2-5, with 7 bases matching TRBD1. Looked up from germline, CDR1 is MGHRA and CDR2 is YSYEKL. CDR3 size: 17 residues. CDR3 amino acids: CASSQASVPGQQETRYF. CDR3 coding DNA: TGCGCCAGCAGCCAAGCGTCTGTACCGGGACAGCAAGAGACCCGGTACTTC.

A few counts support this clonotype. The chain has TRBV20-1 and TRBJ1-4; D remains unclear. CDR1 is DFQATT, CDR2 SNEGSKA, per germline (reference sequence). CDR3 length: 15 residues. The V end was cut by 5 bases, the J end by 8 bases, with 21 bases between. The CDR3 protein is CSARRGLQSWEKLFF. Here the CDR3 DNA reads TGCAGTGCTCGCAGAGGGCTTCAGTCGTGGGAAAAACTGTTTTTT.

This clonotype was seen at least ten times. This sequence joins TRBV11-2 and TRBJ2-7, with a possible D match to TRBD1 (6 bases). The CDR3 covers 19 residues. Trimming removed 4 bases from V and 4 bases from J, with 29 bases in between. CDR1 SGHAT and CDR2 FQNNGV come from the germline V gene. In DNA form, the CDR3 reads TGTGCCAGCAGCTCCCCCACAGAGGGCCGGGACACTAGTATTTACGAGCAGTACTTC. The encoded protein is CASSSPTEGRDTSIYEQYF.

Many counts were recorded for this clonotype. The chain uses TRBV7-2 and TRBJ2-3; TRBD2 might be the D (5 bases). This CDR3 has 14 residues. CDR1 is SGHTA and CDR2 is FQGNSA in the germline V gene. V lost 5 bases, J lost 7 bases, and 16 bases lay in between. CDR3 loop: CASSTGVRTYTQYF. In DNA, the CDR3 is TGTGCCAGCAGCACCGGGGTTCGAACCTATACGCAGTATTTT. The complete variable domain, with remaining parts taken from reference TRBV7-2 and TRBJ2-3, reads GAGVSQSPSNKVTEKGKDVELRCDPISGHTALYWYRQSLGQGLEFLIYFQGNSAPDKSGLPSDRFSAERTGGSVSTLTIQRTQQEDSAVYLCASSTGVRTYTQYFGPGTRLTVL.

There are many counts of this clonotype. The rearrangement joins TRBV6-1 to TRBJ2-2; no firm D call. The V end was cut by 10 bases, the J end by 7 bases, with 13 bases between. This CDR3 has 12 amino acids. Germline V lookup: CDR1 MNHNS, CDR2 SASEGT. The CDR3 sequence is CANSYGYGELFF. The CDR3 DNA sequence: TGTGCCAATTCCTATGGTTACGGGGAGCTGTTTTTT.

In its sample, this clonotype was seen many times. This rearrangement joins TRBV12-3 or TRBV12-4 to TRBJ2-3, with D tentatively TRBD2 (6 bases). The CDR3 runs to 13 residues. Trimming removed 7 bases from V and 3 bases from J, with 11 bases in between. The DNA for the CDR3 is TGTGCCAGCATTCCCAGCGGGACAGATACGCAGTATTTT. Translating gives CASIPSGTDTQYF.

In its sample, this clonotype was seen a few times. The gene calls are TRBV2 and TRBJ2-2; unclear D gene. V was shortened by 2 bases and J by 4 bases, with 11 bases between the two germline ends. The germline gives CDR1 SNHLY, CDR2 FYNNEI. The CDR3 totals 15 residues. CDR3 protein: CASSEIPGATGELFF. In nucleotides, the CDR3 is TGTGCCAGCAGTGAAATCCCCGGTGCCACCGGGGAGCTGTTTTTT. Looking up the rest from reference TRBV2 and TRBJ2-2 gives the full variable domain: EPEVTQTPSHQVTQMGQEVILRCVPISNHLYFYWYRQILGQKVEFLVSFYNNEISEKSEIFDDQFSVERPDGSNFTLKIRSTKLEDSAMYFCASSEIPGATGELFFGEGSRLTVL.

This clonotype was seen many times. The V call is TRBV28, the J call TRBJ2-1, with a tentative D call TRBD2 (7 bases). This CDR3 comprises 15 residues. Trimming pared 2 bases from V and 3 bases from J, leaving 11 bases between. Germline values: CDR1 MDHEN, CDR2 SYDVKM. The CDR3 DNA reads TGTGCCAGCAGTTTAGGGGGGGCCGGCTACAATGAGCAGTTCTTC. Translated, it gives CASSLGGAGYNEQFF. Full variable domain (remainder filled in from reference TRBV28 and TRBJ2-1): DVKVTQSSRYLVKRTGEKVFLECVQDMDHENMFWYRQDPGLGLRLIYFSYDVKMKEKGDIPEGYSVSREKKERFSLILESASTNQTSMYLCASSLGGAGYNEQFFGPGTRLTVL.

The chain has TRBV20-1 and TRBJ1-1; no definite D call. Trimming took 0 bases from V and 3 from J, leaving 8 bases between them. This CDR3 is 13 amino acids long. The germline gives CDR1 DFQATT, CDR2 SNEGSKA (reference sequence). The CDR3 sequence: CSARDADYTEAFF. The DNA for the CDR3 is TGCAGTGCTAGAGATGCAGATTACACTGAAGCTTTCTTT.

This clonotype was recorded many times. The rearrangement joins TRBV7-2 to TRBJ1-5; D is ambiguous. This CDR3 has 16 amino acids. Germline CDR1 is SGHTA and CDR2 is FQGNSA. V lost 1 base and J 3 bases, leaving 13 bases between the germline ends. The CDR3 DNA sequence: TGTGCCAGCAGCTTAGGTTTAGGAGTAGACAATCAGCCCCAGCATTTT. As protein: CASSLGLGVDNQPQHF.

This clonotype came up many times. The rearrangement joins TRBV2 to TRBJ1-2, with D tentatively TRBD1 (6 bases). The ends were cut back, 4 bases at V and 4 bases at J, with 13 bases in the middle. The CDR3 covers 14 residues. Germline V gene sequence: CDR1 SNHLY, CDR2 FYNNEI. In nucleotides, the CDR3 is TGTGCCAGCAGTGTACAGGGTGGAGGCTATGGCTACACCTTC. Amino acids: CASSVQGGGYGYTF.

This clonotype occurred many times. CDR3: CASSLFRSSYEQYF. The CDR3, as DNA: TGTGCCAGCAGCTTATTTCGGAGCTCCTACGAGCAGTACTTC. The rearrangement links TRBV7-8 to TRBJ2-7, with D unclear. CDR1 SGHVS and CDR2 FQNEAQ come from the germline V gene. There are 14 residues in the CDR3. Trimming left V 2 bases short and J 0 bases short, with 8 bases between.

CDR3 nucleotide sequence: TGTGCCAGCAGCCTGGGACATGAGTACGAGCAGTACTTC. It is translated as CASSLGHEYEQYF. This chain connects TRBV5-6 to TRBJ2-7, with D perhaps TRBD1 (6 bases). CDR3 length: 13 amino acids. CDR1 SGHDT and CDR2 YYEEEE come from the germline V gene. V gave up 4 bases and J gave up 4 bases, with 12 bases separating them. Drawing the rest from reference TRBV5-6 and TRBJ2-7, the complete variable domain is DAGVTQSPTHLIKTRGQQVTLRCSPKSGHDTVSWYQQALGQGPQFIFQYYEEEERQRGNFPDRFSGHQFPNYSSELNVNALLLGDSALYLCASSLGHEYEQYFGPGTRLTVT.

As regards this clonotype: Given a much more abundant clone one base away, this may be a read error. The V gene is TRBV15, the J gene TRBJ1-2; possibly TRBD1 for D (5 bases). Trimming removed 0 bases at V and 7 bases at J, with 12 bases between. The CDR3 has 14 amino acids. Germline-derived CDR1 and CDR2 are LNHNV and YYDKDF (reference sequence). The CDR3 region is CATSRDMQGSGYTF. In nucleotides, the CDR3 is TGTGCCACCAGCAGAGATATGCAGGGTTCTGGCTACACCTTC.

The chain has TRBV6-5 and TRBJ2-2, with D possibly being TRBD1 (7 bases). V dropped 5 bases and J dropped 0 bases, with 13 bases sitting between them. This CDR3 spans 16 amino acids. In germline, CDR1 is MNHEY, CDR2 SVGAGI. The CDR3: CASSRGDRANTGELFF. The CDR3 coding sequence is TGTGCCAGCAGTAGGGGGGACAGAGCGAACACCGGGGAGCTGTTTTTT.

This clonotype has more than one count but fewer than ten. The chain uses TRBV20-1 and TRBJ1-1, with a tentative D call TRBD1 (6 bases). Trimming took 6 bases from V and 0 from J, leaving 14 bases between them. This CDR3 region has 14 residues. In germline, CDR1 is DFQATT, CDR2 SNEGSKA (reference sequence). This chain's CDR3 is CSAYGGGMNTEAFF. CDR3 bases: TGCAGTGCCTATGGCGGGGGCATGAACACTGAAGCTTTCTTT.

This clonotype was found many times. The V and J genes are TRBV20-1 and TRBJ1-6, with 7 bases lining up with TRBD1. Germline lookup yields CDR1 DFQATT and CDR2 SNEGSKA (reference sequence). CDR3 length: 16 residues. The trim removed 0 bases at V and 7 bases at J, leaving 9 bases unmatched. CDR3 DNA sequence: TGCAGTGCTAGAGAGGATTTTCAGGGGGAGAATTCACCCCTCCACTTT. Protein: CSAREDFQGENSPLHF.

This clonotype was counted only a few times. V and J are TRBV12-3 or TRBV12-4 and TRBJ2-3; D is unclear. The CDR3 is 13 residues long. V lost 3 bases and J lost 5, with 9 bases in between. The CDR3 nucleotides read TGTGCCAGCAGTTTCAATCCGGGAGATACGCAGTATTTT. Protein: CASSFNPGDTQYF.

This clonotype was detected a few times. The chain joins TRBV14 to TRBJ1-1; D is unresolved. CDR3 length: 16 amino acids. The V end lost 4 bases, the J end lost 1 base, and 16 bases lay between the germline ends. Germline V gene sequence: CDR1 SGHDN, CDR2 FVKESK. DNA of the CDR3: TGTGCCAGCAGCCCACTCGCGGGCAGTAGGAACACTGAAGCTTTCTTT. This encodes CASSPLAGSRNTEAFF. The whole variable domain, filled in from reference TRBV14 and TRBJ1-1, reads EAGVTQFPSHSVIEKGQTVTLRCDPISGHDNLYWYRRVMGKEIKFLLHFVKESKQDESGMPNNRFLAERTGGTYSTLKVQPAELEDSGVYFCASSPLAGSRNTEAFFGQGTRLTVV.

This clonotype occurred a few times. The V call is TRBV6-1, the J call TRBJ1-1; D perhaps matches TRBD1 (5 bases). There are 13 residues in the CDR3. V was pared by 7 bases and J by 1 base, with 10 bases between. The germline V gene has CDR1 MNHNS and CDR2 SASEGT. CDR3 bases: TGTGCCAGCACCAGGGCCTCGAACACTGAAGCTTTCTTT. Protein: CASTRASNTEAFF.

This clonotype came up a few times. The chain carries TRBV4-2 and TRBJ1-6, with D uncertain. The CDR3 loop spans 15 amino acids. Trimming left V 1 base short and J 5 bases short, with 9 bases between. The germline gives CDR1 LGHNA, CDR2 YNFKEQ. This chain's CDR3 is CASSQVGNDNSPLHF. CDR3 nucleotides: TGTGCCAGCAGCCAAGTGGGGAACGATAATTCACCCCTCCACTTT.

The V call is TRBV7-9, the J call TRBJ1-1; D is possibly TRBD1 (6 bases). The V and J ends lost 5 bases and 2 bases respectively, with 15 bases between them. Germline V gene sequence: CDR1 SEHNR, CDR2 FQNEAQ (reference sequence). This CDR3 is 15 amino acids long. The CDR3 reads CASSPQGTINTEAFF. As DNA, the CDR3 is TGTGCCAGCAGCCCACAGGGAACGATAAACACTGAAGCTTTCTTT. Filled out from reference TRBV7-9 and TRBJ1-1, the complete variable domain reads DTGVSQNPRHKITKRGQNVTFRCDPISEHNRLYWYRQTLGQGPEFLTYFQNEAQLEKSRLLSDRFSAERPKGSFSTLEIQRTEQGDSAMYLCASSPQGTINTEAFFGQGTRLTVV.